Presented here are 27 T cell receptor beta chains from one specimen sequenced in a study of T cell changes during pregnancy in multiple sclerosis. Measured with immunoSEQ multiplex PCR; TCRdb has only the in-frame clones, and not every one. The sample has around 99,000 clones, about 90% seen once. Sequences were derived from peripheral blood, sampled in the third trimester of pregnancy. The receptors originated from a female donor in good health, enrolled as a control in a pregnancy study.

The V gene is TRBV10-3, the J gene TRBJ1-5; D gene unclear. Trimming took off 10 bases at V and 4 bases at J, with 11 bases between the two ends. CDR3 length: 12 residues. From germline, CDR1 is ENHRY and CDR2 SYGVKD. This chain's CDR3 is CATKAQNQPQHF. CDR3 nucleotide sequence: TGTGCCACCAAGGCACAGAATCAGCCCCAGCATTTT.

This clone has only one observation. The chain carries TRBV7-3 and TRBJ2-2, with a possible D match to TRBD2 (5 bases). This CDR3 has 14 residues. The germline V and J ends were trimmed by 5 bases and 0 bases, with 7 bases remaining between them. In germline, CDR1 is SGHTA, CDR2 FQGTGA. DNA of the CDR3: TGTGCCAGCAGCACCGGGACGAACACCGGGGAGCTGTTTTTT. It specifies CASSTGTNTGELFF.

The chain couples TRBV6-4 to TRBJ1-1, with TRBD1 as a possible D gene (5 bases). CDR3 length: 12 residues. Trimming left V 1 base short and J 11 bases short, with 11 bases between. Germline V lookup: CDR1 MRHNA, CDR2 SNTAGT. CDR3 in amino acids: CASSDLGGDAFF. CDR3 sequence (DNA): TGTGCCAGCAGTGACTTGGGGGGGGACGCTTTCTTT.

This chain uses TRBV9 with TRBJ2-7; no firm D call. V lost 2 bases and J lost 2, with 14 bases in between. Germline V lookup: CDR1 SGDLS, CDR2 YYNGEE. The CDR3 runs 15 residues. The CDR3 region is CASSVAPGGAYEQYF. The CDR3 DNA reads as TGTGCCAGCAGCGTCGCCCCCGGCGGCGCCTACGAGCAGTACTTC.

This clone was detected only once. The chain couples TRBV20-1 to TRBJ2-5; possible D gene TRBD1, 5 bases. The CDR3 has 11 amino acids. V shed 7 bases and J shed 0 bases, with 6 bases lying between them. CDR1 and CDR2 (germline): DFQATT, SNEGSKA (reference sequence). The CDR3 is CSGQHQETQYF. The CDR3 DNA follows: TGCAGTGGACAGCACCAAGAGACCCAGTACTTC.

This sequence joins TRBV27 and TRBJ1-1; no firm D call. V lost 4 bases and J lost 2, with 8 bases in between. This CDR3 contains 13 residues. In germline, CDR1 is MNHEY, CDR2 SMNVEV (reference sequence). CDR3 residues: CASSWADNTEAFF. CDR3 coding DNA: TGTGCCAGCAGTTGGGCAGACAACACTGAAGCTTTCTTT.

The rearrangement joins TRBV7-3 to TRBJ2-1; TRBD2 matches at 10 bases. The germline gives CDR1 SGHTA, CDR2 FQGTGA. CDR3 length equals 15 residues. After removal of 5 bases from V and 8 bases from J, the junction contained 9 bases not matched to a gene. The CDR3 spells CASSISSGGAHEQFF. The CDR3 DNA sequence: TGTGCCAGCAGCATATCGAGCGGGGGGGCACATGAGCAGTTCTTC.

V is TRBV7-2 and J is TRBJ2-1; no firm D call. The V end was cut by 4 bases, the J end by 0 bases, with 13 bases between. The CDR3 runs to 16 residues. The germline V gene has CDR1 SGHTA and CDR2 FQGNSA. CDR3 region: CASSSRYPSSYNEQFF. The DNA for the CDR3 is TGTGCCAGCAGCTCTCGGTACCCGAGCTCCTACAATGAGCAGTTCTTC.

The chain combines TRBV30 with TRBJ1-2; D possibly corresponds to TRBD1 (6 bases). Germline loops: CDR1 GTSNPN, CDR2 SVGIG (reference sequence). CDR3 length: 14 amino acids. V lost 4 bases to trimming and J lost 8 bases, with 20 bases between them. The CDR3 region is CAWITHQQGGGYTF. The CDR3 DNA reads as TGTGCCTGGATTACCCATCAACAGGGTGGCGGCTACACCTTC.

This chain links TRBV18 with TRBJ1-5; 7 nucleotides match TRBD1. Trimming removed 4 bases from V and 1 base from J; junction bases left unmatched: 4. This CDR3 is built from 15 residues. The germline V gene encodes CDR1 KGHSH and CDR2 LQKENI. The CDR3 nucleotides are TGTGCCAGCTCACACTCAGGGGGGAGCAATCAGCCCCAGCATTTT. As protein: CASSHSGGSNQPQHF.

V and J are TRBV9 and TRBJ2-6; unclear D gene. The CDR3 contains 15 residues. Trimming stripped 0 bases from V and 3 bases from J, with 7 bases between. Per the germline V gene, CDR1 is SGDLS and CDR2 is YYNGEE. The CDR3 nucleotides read TGTGCCAGCAGCGTAGTGAGTGGTGGGGCCAACGTCCTGACTTTC. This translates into CASSVVSGGANVLTF.

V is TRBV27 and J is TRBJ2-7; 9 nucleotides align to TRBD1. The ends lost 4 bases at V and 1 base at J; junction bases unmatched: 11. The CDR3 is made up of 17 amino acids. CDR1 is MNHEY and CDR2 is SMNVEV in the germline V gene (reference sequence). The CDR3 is CASSSVRRDRASYEQYF. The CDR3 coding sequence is TGTGCCAGCAGTTCAGTTCGAAGGGACAGGGCTTCCTACGAGCAGTACTTC.

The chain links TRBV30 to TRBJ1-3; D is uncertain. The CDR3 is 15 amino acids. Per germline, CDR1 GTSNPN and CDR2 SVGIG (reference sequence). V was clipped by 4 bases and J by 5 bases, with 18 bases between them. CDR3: CAWNMNTNFRNTIYF. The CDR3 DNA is TGTGCCTGGAACATGAACACGAATTTTCGAAACACCATATATTTT.

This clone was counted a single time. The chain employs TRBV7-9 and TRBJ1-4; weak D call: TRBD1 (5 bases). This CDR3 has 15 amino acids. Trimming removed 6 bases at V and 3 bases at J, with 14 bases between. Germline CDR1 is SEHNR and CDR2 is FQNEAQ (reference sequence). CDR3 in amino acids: CASSSTGSANEKLFF. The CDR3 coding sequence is TGTGCCAGCAGTAGTACAGGATCAGCTAATGAAAAACTGTTTTTT.

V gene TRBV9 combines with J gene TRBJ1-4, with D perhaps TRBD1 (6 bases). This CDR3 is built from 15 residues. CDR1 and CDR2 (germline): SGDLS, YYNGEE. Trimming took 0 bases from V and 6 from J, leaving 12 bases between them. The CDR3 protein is CASSVDGQGYEKLFF. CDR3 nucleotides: TGTGCCAGCAGCGTAGATGGGCAGGGGTATGAAAAACTGTTTTTT.

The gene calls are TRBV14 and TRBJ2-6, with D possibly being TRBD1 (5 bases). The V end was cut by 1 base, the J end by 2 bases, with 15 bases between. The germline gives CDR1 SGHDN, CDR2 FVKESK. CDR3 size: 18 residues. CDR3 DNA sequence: TGTGCCAGCAGCCAAGTGATTGGCAGGGTAACTGGGGCCAACGTCCTGACTTTC. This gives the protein CASSQVIGRVTGANVLTF.

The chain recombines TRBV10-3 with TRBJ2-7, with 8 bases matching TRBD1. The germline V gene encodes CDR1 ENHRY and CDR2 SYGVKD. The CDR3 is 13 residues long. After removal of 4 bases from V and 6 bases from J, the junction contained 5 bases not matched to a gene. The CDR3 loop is CAISGGQGFEQYF. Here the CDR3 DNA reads TGTGCCATCAGTGGAGGACAGGGATTCGAGCAGTACTTC.

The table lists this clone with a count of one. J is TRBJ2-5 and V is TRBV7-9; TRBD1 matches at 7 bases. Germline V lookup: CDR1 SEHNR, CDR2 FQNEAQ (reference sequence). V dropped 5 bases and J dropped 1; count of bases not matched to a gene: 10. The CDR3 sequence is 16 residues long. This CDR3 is CASSLLQQGLQETQYF. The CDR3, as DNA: TGTGCCAGCAGCCTACTCCAACAGGGGCTCCAAGAGACCCAGTACTTC.

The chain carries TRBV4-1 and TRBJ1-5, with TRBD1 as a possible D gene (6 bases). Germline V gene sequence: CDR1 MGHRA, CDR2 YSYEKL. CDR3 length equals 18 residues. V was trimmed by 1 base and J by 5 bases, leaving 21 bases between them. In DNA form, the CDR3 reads TGCGCCAGCAGCCAAGCAATCATTCGCGGCAGGGGTTATCAGCCCCAGCATTTT. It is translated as CASSQAIIRGRGYQPQHF.

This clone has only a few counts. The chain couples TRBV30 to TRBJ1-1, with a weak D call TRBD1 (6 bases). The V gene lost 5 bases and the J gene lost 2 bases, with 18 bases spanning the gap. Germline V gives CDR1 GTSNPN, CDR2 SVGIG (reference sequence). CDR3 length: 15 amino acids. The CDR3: CAWLEAGAINTEAFF. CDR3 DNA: TGTGCCTGGTTAGAGGCAGGGGCGATTAACACTGAAGCTTTCTTT.

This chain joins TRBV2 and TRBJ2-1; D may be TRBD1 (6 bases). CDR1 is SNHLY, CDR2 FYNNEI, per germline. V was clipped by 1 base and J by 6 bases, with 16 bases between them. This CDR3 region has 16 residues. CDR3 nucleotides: TGTGCCAGCAGTGAAGGGCAGGGGACCCGGAGCAATGAGCAGTTCTTC. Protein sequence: CASSEGQGTRSNEQFF.

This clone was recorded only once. CDR3 protein: CASSWDGGNTGELFF. Written as DNA, the CDR3 is TGTGCCAGCAGCTGGGACGGGGGGAACACCGGGGAGCTGTTTTTT. This chain joins TRBV7-2 and TRBJ2-2, with D tentatively TRBD2 (6 bases). The germline CDR1 and CDR2 sequences are SGHTA and FQGNSA. V shed 4 bases and J shed 1 base, with 10 bases lying between them. The CDR3 totals 15 residues.

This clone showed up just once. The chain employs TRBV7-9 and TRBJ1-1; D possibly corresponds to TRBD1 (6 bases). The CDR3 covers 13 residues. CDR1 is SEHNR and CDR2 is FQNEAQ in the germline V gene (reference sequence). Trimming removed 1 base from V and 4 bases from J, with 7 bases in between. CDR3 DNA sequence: TGTGCCAGCAGCTTAGAAGGGGGCACTGAAGCTTTCTTT. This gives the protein CASSLEGGTEAFF. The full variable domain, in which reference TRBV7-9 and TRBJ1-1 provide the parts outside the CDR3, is DTGVSQNPRHKITKRGQNVTFRCDPISEHNRLYWYRQTLGQGPEFLTYFQNEAQLEKSRLLSDRFSAERPKGSFSTLEIQRTEQGDSAMYLCASSLEGGTEAFFGQGTRLTVV.

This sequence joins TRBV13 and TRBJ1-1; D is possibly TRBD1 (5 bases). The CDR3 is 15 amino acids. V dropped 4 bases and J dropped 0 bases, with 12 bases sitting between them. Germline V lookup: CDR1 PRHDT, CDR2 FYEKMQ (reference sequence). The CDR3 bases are TGTGCCAGCAGCTCGCGGACACGGTTGAACACTGAAGCTTTCTTT. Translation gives CASSSRTRLNTEAFF.

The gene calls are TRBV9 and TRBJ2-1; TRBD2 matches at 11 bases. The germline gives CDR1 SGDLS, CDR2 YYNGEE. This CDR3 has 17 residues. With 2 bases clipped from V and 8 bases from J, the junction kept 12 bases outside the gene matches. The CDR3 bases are TGTGCCAGCAGCGTGACTAGCGGGGTCTTCCTTGGTGATGAGCAGTTCTTC. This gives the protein CASSVTSGVFLGDEQFF.

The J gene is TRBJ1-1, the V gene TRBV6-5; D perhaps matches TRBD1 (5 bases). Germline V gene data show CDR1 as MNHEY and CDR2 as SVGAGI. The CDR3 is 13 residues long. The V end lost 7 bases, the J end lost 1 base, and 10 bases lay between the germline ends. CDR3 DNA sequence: TGTGCCAGCACCTTGACAGAGAACACTGAAGCTTTCTTT. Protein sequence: CASTLTENTEAFF.

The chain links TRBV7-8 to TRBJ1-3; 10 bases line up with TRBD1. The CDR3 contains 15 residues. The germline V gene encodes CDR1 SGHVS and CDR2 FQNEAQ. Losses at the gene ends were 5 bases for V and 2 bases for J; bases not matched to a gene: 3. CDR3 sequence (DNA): TGTGCCAGCAGCACTGGACAGGGGGCTGGAAACACCATATATTTT. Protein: CASSTGQGAGNTIYF.